This T cell receptor (beta chain) is from a study of T cell repertoires and HLA-DP antigens. Study overall: Alloreactive CD4+ T cells targeted HLA-DP on transduced HeLa. A couple of male donors and one female donor spanned ages 18-to-29 through 60-to-69.

As regards this clone: The target antigen is unknown.

The CDR3 covers 12 residues. Germline V gene data show CDR1 as SGHVS and CDR2 as FNYEAQ. Trimming cost V 5 bases and J 7 bases, with 11 bases left between them. Study-wide results and limits: Against one allele, clones undetected before culture averaged about 35%; against the other, roughly 51%.

The assay was immunoSEQ multiplex PCR, and TCRdb's table has in-frame clones only and misses some. The data contain about 73,000 clones, roughly 78% of them seen just once; the ten biggest clones take up about 1.6%. Specimen: CD4+ T cells from PBMCs. This TCR derives from a man aged 55 to 70 in good health and CMV-seronegative. The chain carries TRBV7-6 and TRBJ2-5; TRBD2 might be the D (6 bases). CDR3 DNA: TGTGCCAGCAGCCCTCTCGGGGGGACCCAGTACTTC. Amino acid sequence: CASSPLGGTQYF. The full variable domain, its missing parts supplied by reference TRBV7-6 and TRBJ2-5, is GAGVSQSPRYKVTKRGQDVALRCDPISGHVSLYWYRQALGQGPEFLTYFNYEAQQDKSGLPNDRFSAERPEGSISTLTIQRTEQRDSAMYRCASSPLGGTQYFGPGTRLLVL.